This entry lists 16 T cell receptor beta chains sequenced from one sample in a study of cytomegalovirus exposure and HLA in healthy donors. Primers for the PCR totalled 60 Vbeta and 13 Jbeta. Method: immunoSEQ multiplex PCR; TCRdb's copy keeps in-frame clones and lacks some. The sample comprises more than 85,000 clones, approximately 86% of which are singletons, and 1.5% to 2% rests with the top ten. Sequencing was done on a sample of PBMCs. The receptors come from a man between 40 and 49 years old in good health and CMV-seronegative.

The gene calls are TRBV9 and TRBJ1-1; possibly TRBD1 for D (6 bases). Trimming stripped 2 bases from V and 4 bases from J, with 12 bases between. Germline CDR1 SGDLS, CDR2 YYNGEE. The CDR3 sequence is 14 residues long. CDR3 amino acids: CASSVLQGFTEAFF. The CDR3 region has the DNA TGTGCCAGCAGCGTGTTACAGGGCTTCACTGAAGCTTTCTTT. Filled out from reference TRBV9 and TRBJ1-1, the complete variable domain reads DSGVTQTPKHLITATGQRVTLRCSPRSGDLSVYWYQQSLDQGLQFLIQYYNGEERAKGNILERFSAQQFPDLHSELNLSSLELGDSALYFCASSVLQGFTEAFFGQGTRLTVV.

This chain uses TRBV7-9 with TRBJ2-1, with 8 bases matching TRBD2. Looked up from germline, CDR1 is SEHNR and CDR2 is FQNEAQ (reference sequence). This CDR3 contains 14 residues. V trimming: 2 bases; J trimming: 6 bases; junction bases outside the gene matches: 3. This CDR3 reads CASSLIAGFNEQFF. The CDR3 region has the DNA TGTGCCAGCAGCTTAATAGCGGGGTTCAATGAGCAGTTCTTC.

The rearrangement uses TRBV6-1 and TRBJ1-4; D ambiguous. Looked up from germline, CDR1 is MNHNS and CDR2 is SASEGT. This CDR3 is built from 13 residues. V lost 3 bases and J lost 7, with 9 bases in between. CDR3 sequence reads: CASSDPGIEKLFF. CDR3 coding DNA: TGTGCCAGCAGTGACCCGGGGATTGAAAAACTGTTTTTT.

V gene TRBV5-1 combines with J gene TRBJ2-1; 12 nucleotides match TRBD2. The V and J ends lost 0 bases and 4 bases, in that order; junction bases with no gene match: 2. This CDR3 region has 16 residues. Germline CDR1 SGHRS, CDR2 YFSETQ. The CDR3 here is CASSLAGTSGYNEQFF. In DNA form, the CDR3 reads TGCGCCAGCAGCTTGGCTGGGACTAGCGGGTACAATGAGCAGTTCTTC.

The rearrangement links TRBV19 to TRBJ2-7; D gene ambiguous. Germline CDR1 LNHDA, CDR2 SQIVND (reference sequence). This CDR3 region has 14 residues. The V gene lost 6 bases and the J gene lost 0 bases, with 12 bases spanning the gap. The CDR3 DNA reads TGTGCCAGTAGCCAAGACACATTCTCCTACGAGCAGTACTTC. Protein: CASSQDTFSYEQYF. Drawing the rest from reference TRBV19 and TRBJ2-7, the complete variable domain is DGGITQSPKYLFRKEGQNVTLSCEQNLNHDAMYWYRQDPGQGLRLIYYSQIVNDFQKGDIAEGYSVSREKKESFPLTVTSAQKNPTAFYLCASSQDTFSYEQYFGPGTRLTVT.

The chain combines TRBV4-1 with TRBJ1-1; 8 bases map to TRBD1. Germline CDR1 MGHRA, CDR2 YSYEKL. The CDR3 totals 15 residues. Germline trimming cut 3 bases from V and 0 bases from J; bases unmatched to any gene: 3. CDR3: CASSQPTGVNTEAFF. CDR3 bases: TGCGCCAGCAGCCAGCCGACAGGGGTGAACACTGAAGCTTTCTTT.

The chain joins TRBV7-9 to TRBJ1-4; D call uncertain. Germline V gives CDR1 SEHNR, CDR2 FQNEAQ (reference sequence). There are 16 residues in the CDR3. Between the trimmed V and J ends, which lost 3 bases and 0 bases, there was a span of 11 bases. The CDR3 DNA sequence: TGTGCCAGCAGCTTTAACCGAGTTGCAACTAATGAAAAACTGTTTTTT. It codes for CASSFNRVATNEKLFF.

The rearrangement joins TRBV5-4 to TRBJ2-5; TRBD2 agrees at 7 bases. The CDR3 consists of 14 residues. Trimming at V came to 4 bases and at J to 1 base, leaving 4 bases not matched to a gene. Per the germline V gene, CDR1 is SGHNT and CDR2 is YYREEE (reference sequence). CDR3 sequence: CASSPGGTQETQYF. For the CDR3, the DNA is TGTGCCAGCAGCCCCGGGGGGACCCAAGAGACCCAGTACTTC.

Worth noting for this clone: Different DNA sequences within this sample yield the same CDR3. The chain is built from TRBV20-1 and TRBJ1-2; tentative D call: TRBD1 (6 bases). CDR3 size: 11 residues. V was shortened by 6 bases and J by 10 bases, with 15 bases between the two germline ends. The germline CDR1 and CDR2 sequences are DFQATT and SNEGSKA (reference sequence). This CDR3 reads CSARRQGNYTF. CDR3 coding DNA: TGCAGTGCGCGCCGGCAGGGGAACTACACCTTC.

The rearrangement uses TRBV6-5 and TRBJ2-2, with 9 bases lining up with TRBD2. Germline CDR1 reads MNHEY; CDR2 reads SVGAGI. The CDR3 consists of 14 residues. V gave up 5 bases and J gave up 7 bases; unmatched junction bases: 5. The CDR3 here is CASSPAGGGGELFF. In nucleotides, the CDR3 is TGTGCCAGCAGTCCAGCGGGGGGTGGCGGGGAGCTGTTTTTT.

The rearrangement uses TRBV5-1 and TRBJ1-2; 9 bases fit TRBD1. Trimming at V came to 4 bases and at J to 5 bases, leaving 6 bases not matched to a gene. The germline gives CDR1 SGHRS, CDR2 YFSETQ. The CDR3 length is 14 residues. The CDR3 region is CASSLGTGIYGYTF. CDR3 bases: TGCGCCAGCAGCCTGGGGACAGGGATTTATGGCTACACCTTC. The full variable domain, its missing parts supplied by reference TRBV5-1 and TRBJ1-2, is KAGVTQTPRYLIKTRGQQVTLSCSPISGHRSVSWYQQTPGQGLQFLFEYFSETQRNKGNFPGRFSGRQFSNSRSEMNVSTLELGDSALYLCASSLGTGIYGYTFGSGTRLTVV.

The chain recombines TRBV5-1 with TRBJ1-3; D is undetermined. The CDR3 runs to 16 residues. Trimming stripped 0 bases from V and 0 bases from J, with 10 bases between. In germline, CDR1 is SGHRS, CDR2 YFSETQ. The CDR3 DNA sequence: TGCGCCAGCAGCTTGGAACAGAGTATCTCTGGAAACACCATATATTTT. Translation gives CASSLEQSISGNTIYF. Complete variable domain (other parts from reference TRBV5-1 and TRBJ1-3): KAGVTQTPRYLIKTRGQQVTLSCSPISGHRSVSWYQQTPGQGLQFLFEYFSETQRNKGNFPGRFSGRQFSNSRSEMNVSTLELGDSALYLCASSLEQSISGNTIYFGEGSWLTVV.

The CDR3 region has the DNA TGCGCCAGCAGCGCGACCTCCCGGACAGACACAGATACGCAGTATTTT. Translation gives CASSATSRTDTDTQYF. V and J are TRBV5-1 and TRBJ2-3; a weak D match, TRBD1 (6 bases). Germline CDR1 and CDR2: SGHRS and YFSETQ. CDR3 size: 16 residues. Trimming left V 4 bases short and J 2 bases short, with 17 bases between.

The genes are TRBV6-5 and TRBJ2-7; 14 positions agree with TRBD2. Trimming took 5 bases from V and 6 from J; bases not matched to a gene: 3. This CDR3 contains 14 residues. CDR1 MNHEY and CDR2 SVGAGI come from the germline V gene. The CDR3 nucleotides read TGTGCCAGCAGTCGACTAGCGGGGGGGCTCGAGCAGTACTTC. Amino acid sequence: CASSRLAGGLEQYF.

As to this clone: The junction departs from the called germline gene at one end, perhaps through a read error. The chain links TRBV25-1 to TRBJ2-4; 14 bases agree with TRBD2. The CDR3 has 17 residues. Per the germline V gene, CDR1 is MGHDK and CDR2 is SYGVNS. This CDR3 is CASLGTSGGSAKSIQYF. The CDR3, as DNA: TGTGCCAGTCTTGGGACTAGCGGGGGTTCAGCCAAAAGCATTCAGTACTTC.

The rearrangement links TRBV19 to TRBJ1-2; possibly TRBD1 for D (5 bases). CDR3 length: 14 residues. The V and J ends lost 1 base and 9 bases respectively, with 15 bases between them. The germline V gene encodes CDR1 LNHDA and CDR2 SQIVND (reference sequence). The CDR3 bases are TGTGCCAGTAGTATAGCCGGGACTAGCTCGAGCTACACCTTC. Translating it yields CASSIAGTSSSYTF.